This T cell receptor beta chain derives from a study of T cell changes during pregnancy in multiple sclerosis. Method: immunoSEQ multiplex PCR; TCRdb's copy keeps in-frame clones and lacks some. This table holds 69,000 or so clones, just over 90% found once. This CDR3 contains 13 residues. CDR1 and CDR2 from the germline V gene are SGHDT and YYEEEE. Trimming took 1 base from V and 6 from J, leaving 10 bases between them. The gene calls are TRBV5-6 and TRBJ1-2, with D unclear. The input for sequencing was peripheral blood, taken in the third trimester of pregnancy. The clonotype was recovered from a female donor with multiple sclerosis, enrolled in a pregnancy study. The CDR3 DNA sequence: TGTGCCAGCAGCTTGTTACGGCGGGATGGCTACACCTTC. Translating gives CASSLLRRDGYTF.